These 18 T cell receptor beta chains were all obtained from the same sample, sequenced in a study of OX40 agonist ivuxolimab in advanced cancers. Clones were read by immunoSEQ multiplex PCR, and TCRdb kept only the in-frame ones, dropping some. The top ten clones hold less than 5% of a sample with about 32,000 clones, around 90% of them seen once. Here the sequenced sample was CD4+ or CD8+ T cells sorted from blood, taken in a trial of the OX40 agonist ivuxolimab. The receptor source for this set is an adult with an advanced solid tumor such as melanoma, head and neck, liver or kidney cancer.

The CDR3 is CASSQRGAYEQYF. CDR3 nucleotides: TGTGCCAGCAGCCAACGCGGGGCCTACGAGCAGTACTTC. The rearrangement uses TRBV16 and TRBJ2-7; a possible D gene is TRBD2 (6 bases). Germline CDR1 reads KGHSY; CDR2 reads FQNENV. The CDR3 has 13 amino acids. Deletions cut 2 bases from V and 2 bases from J, with 7 bases between.

The gene calls are TRBV7-2 and TRBJ2-5; 7 bases map to TRBD2. Germline lookup yields CDR1 SGHTA and CDR2 FQGNSA. The CDR3 contains 15 residues. With V trimmed by 5 bases and J by 3 bases, 9 bases remained unmatched. The CDR3 coding sequence is TGTGCCAGCAGCCCAGCCGTCAGCGGGAAAGAGACCCAGTACTTC. Translation gives CASSPAVSGKETQYF. The variable domain in full, with the rest retrieved from reference TRBV7-2 and TRBJ2-5, is GAGVSQSPSNKVTEKGKDVELRCDPISGHTALYWYRQSLGQGLEFLIYFQGNSAPDKSGLPSDRFSAERTGGSVSTLTIQRTQQEDSAVYLCASSPAVSGKETQYFGPGTRLLVL.

The chain employs TRBV4-1 and TRBJ1-3; D gene uncertain. V gave up 4 bases and J gave up 0 bases, with 10 bases separating them. The CDR3 is made up of 15 amino acids. Per the germline V gene, CDR1 is MGHRA and CDR2 is YSYEKL. In DNA, the CDR3 is TGCGCCAGCAGCCGAGACATTGACTCTGGAAACACCATATATTTT. Translation gives CASSRDIDSGNTIYF.

This chain connects TRBV15 to TRBJ2-7; D is ambiguous. Germline V gene lookup returns CDR1 LNHNV and CDR2 YYDKDF (reference sequence). V shed 0 bases and J shed 6 bases, with 15 bases lying between them. This CDR3 spans 15 amino acids. As DNA, the CDR3 is TGTGCCACCAGCAGAGATAGGGCAAGGTCCGGCGAGCAGTACTTC. This gives the protein CATSRDRARSGEQYF.

This chain joins TRBV11-2 and TRBJ2-1, with 10 bases matching TRBD2. The CDR3 runs to 16 residues. The germline V gene has CDR1 SGHAT and CDR2 FQNNGV. With V trimmed by 1 base and J by 7 bases, 7 bases remained unmatched. CDR3 sequence reads: CASSLGYSGRSNEQFF. CDR3 DNA: TGTGCCAGCAGCTTAGGGTATAGCGGGAGGTCGAATGAGCAGTTCTTC. Drawing the rest from reference TRBV11-2 and TRBJ2-1, the complete variable domain is EAGVAQSPRYKIIEKRQSVAFWCNPISGHATLYWYQQILGQGPKLLIQFQNNGVVDDSQLPKDRFSAERLKGVDSTLKIQPAKLEDSAVYLCASSLGYSGRSNEQFFGPGTRLTVL.

This CDR3 is CASSSQDRGTNEKLFF. In DNA form, the CDR3 reads TGTGCCAGCAGCTCACAGGACAGGGGAACTAATGAAAAACTGTTTTTT. The chain employs TRBV7-9 and TRBJ1-4; 9 positions agree with TRBD1. This CDR3 spans 16 amino acids. V was clipped by 4 bases and J by 1 base; unmatched bases: 4. The germline CDR1 and CDR2 sequences are SEHNR and FQNEAQ (reference sequence).

This chain uses TRBV29-1 with TRBJ2-5; 7 nucleotides line up with TRBD1. Germline V CDR1 and CDR2: SQVTM, ANQGSEA. The CDR3 length is 13 residues. CDR3 amino acids: CSADRVSQETQYF. The CDR3 DNA reads TGCAGTGCTGACAGGGTATCACAAGAGACCCAGTACTTC.

The chain uses TRBV27 and TRBJ1-2; TRBD1 matches at 7 bases. Per the germline V gene, CDR1 is MNHEY and CDR2 is SMNVEV (reference sequence). The CDR3 runs 17 residues. V lost 0 bases to trimming and J lost 2 bases; unmatched junction nucleotides: 9. CDR3 residues: CASSLSTGAGFNYGYTF. CDR3 in DNA: TGTGCCAGCAGTTTATCAACAGGGGCAGGGTTCAACTATGGCTACACCTTC.

CDR3 in DNA: TGCGCCAGCAGCCAAGATGACAGAAAAATCTATGGCTACACCTTC. Translated, it gives CASSQDDRKIYGYTF. The chain recombines TRBV4-1 with TRBJ1-2, with D possibly matching TRBD1 (5 bases). There are 15 residues in the CDR3. V shed 0 bases and J shed 4 bases, with 12 bases lying between them. The germline CDR1 and CDR2 sequences are MGHRA and YSYEKL.

The gene calls are TRBV3-1 (or the pseudogene TRBV3-2) and TRBJ2-3, with D hard to call. The CDR3 has 9 residues. Trimming left V 4 bases short and J 12 bases short, with 5 bases between. Germline lookup yields CDR1 LGHDT and CDR2 YNNKEL (reference sequence). CDR3 amino acids: CASSLGQYF. CDR3 in DNA: TGTGCCAGCAGCCTTGGACAGTATTTT.

The chain carries TRBV6-5 and TRBJ2-7, with 7 bases that match TRBD2. Unmatched junction bases numbered 3, after V lost 6 bases and J lost 1 base. The CDR3 covers 13 residues. The V gene's germline CDR1 is MNHEY and CDR2 SVGAGI. This CDR3 is CASSTGGSYEQYF. The CDR3 nucleotides are TGTGCCAGCAGCACGGGAGGATCCTACGAGCAGTACTTC.

The chain has TRBV7-9 and TRBJ2-3, with D uncertain. Germline CDR1 SEHNR, CDR2 FQNEAQ (reference sequence). The CDR3 has 13 amino acids. V was cut by 1 base and J by 4 bases, with 6 bases left in between. CDR3 residues: CASSLVLADTQYF. The CDR3 bases are TGTGCCAGCAGCTTAGTCCTGGCAGATACGCAGTATTTT.

The chain employs TRBV2 and TRBJ1-4, with no clear D. Trimming cost V 6 bases and J 3 bases, with 11 bases left between them. The V gene's germline CDR1 is SNHLY and CDR2 FYNNEI. This CDR3 has 14 amino acids. The CDR3 nucleotides read TGTGCCAGCAGACCGGAGACGCCTAATGAAAAACTGTTTTTT. The encoded protein is CASRPETPNEKLFF.

The J gene is TRBJ2-1, the V gene TRBV9; 7 nucleotides align to TRBD2. With 4 bases clipped from V and 10 bases from J, the junction kept 17 bases outside the gene matches. CDR3 length equals 16 residues. Germline CDR1 and CDR2: SGDLS and YYNGEE. CDR3: CASSPRGGTHHGEQFF. The CDR3 nucleotides are TGTGCCAGCAGCCCAAGGGGAGGGACGCACCACGGAGAGCAGTTCTTC.

This clone was observed a handful of times. The chain's CDR3 is CASSRALNTEAFF. CDR3 bases: TGTGCCAGTAGTCGAGCTTTGAACACTGAAGCTTTCTTT. The chain is built from TRBV19 and TRBJ1-1; D ambiguous. The CDR3 has 13 amino acids. The germline V and J ends were trimmed by 5 bases and 0 bases, with 7 bases remaining between them. CDR1 LNHDA and CDR2 SQIVND come from the germline V gene (reference sequence).

The CDR3 nucleotides are TGTGCCAGTAGTACGCTAGCTCTAGCCAAAAACATTCAGTACTTC. As protein: CASSTLALAKNIQYF. This rearrangement joins TRBV19 to TRBJ2-4; TRBD2 might be the D (5 bases). The CDR3 sequence is 15 residues long. The V end lost 4 bases, the J end lost 0 bases, and 10 bases lay between the germline ends. From germline, CDR1 is LNHDA and CDR2 SQIVND (reference sequence). The full variable domain, its missing parts supplied by reference TRBV19 and TRBJ2-4, is DGGITQSPKYLFRKEGQNVTLSCEQNLNHDAMYWYRQDPGQGLRLIYYSQIVNDFQKGDIAEGYSVSREKKESFPLTVTSAQKNPTAFYLCASSTLALAKNIQYFGAGTRLSVL.

The rearrangement uses TRBV19 and TRBJ1-2; D unresolved. V was cut by 1 base and J by 5 bases, with 11 bases left in between. This CDR3 has 14 residues. Germline-derived CDR1 and CDR2 are LNHDA and SQIVND (reference sequence). DNA of the CDR3: TGTGCCAGTAGTATAGGGCCGGCAGAGTATGGCTACACCTTC. It is translated as CASSIGPAEYGYTF.

The chain joins TRBV7-9 to TRBJ2-3; 8 bases fit TRBD1. CDR3 length equals 14 residues. With 5 bases clipped from V and 2 bases from J, the junction kept 3 bases outside the gene matches. Germline CDR1 SEHNR, CDR2 FQNEAQ (reference sequence). The CDR3 DNA follows: TGTGCCAGCAGCCGGGACAGGCTCACAGATACGCAGTATTTT. Protein sequence: CASSRDRLTDTQYF.